Below are 3 T cell receptor beta chains sequenced from a single sample in a study of blood T cell repertoires in COVID-19. TCRdb's copy holds only in-frame clones and misses some; the assay was immunoSEQ multiplex PCR. Among roughly 40,000 clones, more than 70% were seen once, and the ten largest hold approximately 60%. The specimen sequenced was peripheral blood. The receptors shown here come from a man between 65 and 79 years old with acute or convalescent COVID-19.

The chain combines TRBV6-5 with TRBJ1-1; D is possibly TRBD1 (5 bases). Germline values: CDR1 MNHEY, CDR2 SVGAGI. The CDR3 runs to 13 residues. Trimming left V 8 bases short and J 0 bases short, with 10 bases between. The CDR3 is CASGGAVNTEAFF. CDR3 sequence (DNA): TGTGCCAGCGGCGGGGCTGTGAACACTGAAGCTTTCTTT.

The rearrangement links TRBV19 to TRBJ1-6; no clear D. Germline CDR1 reads LNHDA; CDR2 reads SQIVND (reference sequence). This CDR3 has 16 residues. The ends were cut back, 2 bases at V and 0 bases at J, with 8 bases in the middle. This CDR3 reads CASSITRSSYNSPLHF. Written as DNA, the CDR3 is TGTGCCAGTAGTATAACGAGGAGCTCCTATAATTCACCCCTCCACTTT.

The chain uses TRBV18 and TRBJ2-1, with TRBD1 as a possible D gene (6 bases). CDR3 length: 18 amino acids. The V end lost 4 bases, the J end lost 0 bases, and 19 bases lay between the germline ends. Per germline, CDR1 KGHSH and CDR2 LQKENI. The CDR3: CASSLRDTVMSSYNEQFF. As DNA, the CDR3 is TGTGCCAGCTCACTCCGGGACACAGTTATGAGCTCCTACAATGAGCAGTTCTTC.